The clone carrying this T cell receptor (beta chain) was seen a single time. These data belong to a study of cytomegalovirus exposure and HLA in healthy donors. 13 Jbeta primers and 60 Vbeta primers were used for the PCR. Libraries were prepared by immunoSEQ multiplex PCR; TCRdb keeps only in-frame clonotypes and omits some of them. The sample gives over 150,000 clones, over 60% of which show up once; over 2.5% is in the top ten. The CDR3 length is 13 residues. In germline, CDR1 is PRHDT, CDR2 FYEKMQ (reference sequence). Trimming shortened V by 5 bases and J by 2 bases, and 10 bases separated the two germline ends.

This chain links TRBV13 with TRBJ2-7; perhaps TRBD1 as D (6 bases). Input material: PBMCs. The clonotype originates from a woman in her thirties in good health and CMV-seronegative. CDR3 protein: CASSQDRAYEQYF. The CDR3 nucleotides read TGTGCCAGCAGCCAGGACAGAGCCTACGAGCAGTACTTC.